This TCR beta chain was documented in a study of Graves' ophthalmopathy and Graves' hyperthyroidism. Comments on this clonotype: A read error may be the cause here, since a much bigger clone is one base away.

Researchers took RNA transcripts and amplified TCR beta CDR3 regions from them. Amplification began with first-round RT-PCR using HTBI primers, then second-round multiplex PCR was performed. TCRdb called the multiplex PCR reads again in MiXCR, with one record for every CDR3 protein. Among 620,000 or so distinct CDR3 sequences listed, 22% were seen once. The term stable hyperthyroidism indicated an absence of ophthalmopathy within 18 months of follow-up. Exclusion applied to patients with other autoimmune diseases, uncontrolled infections, pregnancy or lactation. The PBMCs were taken from more than 8 ml of fresh peripheral blood. The CDR3 has 14 amino acids. The germline CDR1 and CDR2 sequences are MNHEY and SMNVEV (reference sequence).

The chain links TRBV27 to TRBJ1-6, with D unresolved. The specimen was peripheral blood. The source is a woman between 18 and 29 years old with stable Graves' hyperthyroidism. Some clones in this sample may be carry-over from other donors' samples. The CDR3 DNA is TGTGCCACCCGATACAGAACTGAAAATTCAACCCTCCACTTT. Its translation is CATRYRTENSTLHF.